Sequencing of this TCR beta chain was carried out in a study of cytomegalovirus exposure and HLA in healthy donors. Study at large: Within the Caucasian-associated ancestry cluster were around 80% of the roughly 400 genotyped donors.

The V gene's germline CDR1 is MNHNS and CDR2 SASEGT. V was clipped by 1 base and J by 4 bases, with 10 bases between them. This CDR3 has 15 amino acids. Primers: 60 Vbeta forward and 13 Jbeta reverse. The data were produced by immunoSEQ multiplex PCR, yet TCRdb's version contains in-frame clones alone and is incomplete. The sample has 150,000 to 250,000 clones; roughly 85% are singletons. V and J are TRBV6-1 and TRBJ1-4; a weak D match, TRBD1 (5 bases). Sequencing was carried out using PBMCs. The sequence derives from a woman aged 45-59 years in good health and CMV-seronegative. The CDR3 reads CASSEVGRVNEKLFF. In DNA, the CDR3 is TGTGCCAGCAGTGAAGTTGGCAGGGTTAATGAAAAACTGTTTTTT.